Below are 10 T cell receptor beta chains sequenced from a single sample in a study of cytomegalovirus exposure and HLA in healthy donors. With 60 Vbeta and 13 Jbeta primers, the PCR was carried out. Repertoires were generated with immunoSEQ multiplex PCR, while TCRdb's copy carries only in-frame clones and drops some. The repertoire includes about 160,000 clones, 79% of them detected once, and about 6.7% sits in the top ten. The sample taken for sequencing was PBMCs. These receptors were taken from a man aged 50 to 60 in good health and CMV-seropositive.

The rearrangement joins TRBV27 to TRBJ2-2; 10 nucleotides match TRBD1. CDR3 length: 14 residues. Germline V gives CDR1 MNHEY, CDR2 SMNVEV (reference sequence). Trimming cost V 6 bases and J 5 bases; bases outside gene matches: 3. The chain's CDR3 is CASRLDRGTGELFF. The CDR3 nucleotides read TGTGCCAGCAGACTGGACAGGGGGACCGGGGAGCTGTTTTTT.

The chain is built from TRBV6-1 and TRBJ1-1; D gene uncertain. This CDR3 comprises 13 residues. Per germline, CDR1 MNHNS and CDR2 SASEGT. V lost 4 bases, J lost 5 bases, and 11 bases lay in between. CDR3 DNA sequence: TGTGCCAGCAGTGTTACGCTGAGTACTGAAGCTTTCTTT. This codes for CASSVTLSTEAFF.

The chain employs TRBV19 and TRBJ2-3; a possible D gene is TRBD1 (6 bases). V lost 6 bases, J lost 0 bases, and 16 bases lay in between. Germline V gene data show CDR1 as LNHDA and CDR2 as SQIVND (reference sequence). The CDR3 runs to 16 residues. The CDR3 region has the DNA TGTGCCAGTAGCCTCAGGGGTTCACCTAGCACAGATACGCAGTATTTT. Translation gives CASSLRGSPSTDTQYF.

The V gene is TRBV23-1, the J gene TRBJ1-5, with TRBD1 matching over 9 bases. Being an ORF, TRBV23-1 has a function that is uncertain. The trim removed 8 bases at V and 6 bases at J, leaving 8 bases unmatched. The CDR3 is made up of 14 amino acids. CDR3 protein: CASAQQGAGQPQHF. The CDR3 coding sequence is TGCGCCAGCGCCCAACAGGGGGCGGGTCAGCCCCAGCATTTT.

The rearrangement links TRBV6-1 to TRBJ2-1, with 7 bases fitting TRBD1. The V segment lost 4 bases and the J segment 1 base; nucleotides outside the gene matches: 4. Germline V gene lookup returns CDR1 MNHNS and CDR2 SASEGT. The CDR3 runs to 15 residues. The CDR3 nucleotides read TGTGCCAGCAGTGTGGGACAGAGATCCTACAATGAGCAGTTCTTC. Protein product: CASSVGQRSYNEQFF.

This chain connects TRBV28 to TRBJ2-7; 9 bases map to TRBD2. The CDR3 extends over 17 amino acids. CDR1 and CDR2 from the germline V gene are MDHEN and SYDVKM. V trimming: 1 base; J trimming: 0 bases; junction bases outside the gene matches: 7. The CDR3 DNA sequence: TGTGCCAGCAGTTTATATTTGGGCGGGAGGGACTCCTACGAGCAGTACTTC. It specifies CASSLYLGGRDSYEQYF.

The rearrangement links TRBV29-1 to TRBJ2-7; 16 positions match TRBD2. Germline trimming cut 4 bases from V and 9 bases from J; bases unmatched to any gene: 9. In germline, CDR1 is SQVTM, CDR2 ANQGSEA. This CDR3 comprises 15 residues. CDR3 in amino acids: CSVANLGLAGGRQYF. CDR3 coding DNA: TGCAGCGTTGCCAACTTGGGACTAGCGGGAGGGAGGCAGTACTTC.

J is TRBJ1-3 and V is TRBV6-1; 9 bases line up with TRBD1. Germline V gives CDR1 MNHNS, CDR2 SASEGT. The CDR3 contains 14 residues. The ends lost 4 bases at V and 7 bases at J; junction bases unmatched: 5. The CDR3 sequence: CASSASGTGNTIYF. Here the CDR3 DNA reads TGTGCCAGCAGTGCCTCCGGGACAGGGAACACCATATATTTT.

This chain uses TRBV30 with TRBJ2-5, with TRBD2 matching 14 bases. Per the germline V gene, CDR1 is GTSNPN and CDR2 is SVGIG (reference sequence). The CDR3 contains 15 residues. Trimming at V came to 4 bases and at J to 7 bases, leaving 8 bases not matched to a gene. CDR3 DNA: TGTGCCTGGAACCCGGGACTAGCGGGAGATGGGACCCAGTACTTC. It translates to CAWNPGLAGDGTQYF.

This chain joins TRBV15 and TRBJ1-4, with 8 bases fitting TRBD1. The germline CDR1 and CDR2 sequences are LNHNV and YYDKDF (reference sequence). The CDR3 runs 17 residues. Trimming at V came to 0 bases and at J to 6 bases, leaving 9 bases not matched to a gene. CDR3 coding DNA: TGTGCCACCAGCAGAGATTGGGAGACAGGGGCCGATGAAAAACTGTTTTTT. Translating it yields CATSRDWETGADEKLFF.